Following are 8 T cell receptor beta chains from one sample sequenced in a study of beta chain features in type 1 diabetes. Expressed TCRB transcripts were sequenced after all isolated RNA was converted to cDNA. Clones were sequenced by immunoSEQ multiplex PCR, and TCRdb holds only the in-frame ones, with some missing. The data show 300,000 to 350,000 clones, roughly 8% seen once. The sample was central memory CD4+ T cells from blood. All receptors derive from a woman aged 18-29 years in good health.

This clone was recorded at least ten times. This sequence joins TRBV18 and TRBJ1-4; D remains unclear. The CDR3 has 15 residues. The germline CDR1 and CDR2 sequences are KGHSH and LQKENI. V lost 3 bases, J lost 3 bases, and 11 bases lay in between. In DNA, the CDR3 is TGTGCCAGCTCACCTGGTGGGAGTTCTAATGAAAAACTGTTTTTT. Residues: CASSPGGSSNEKLFF.

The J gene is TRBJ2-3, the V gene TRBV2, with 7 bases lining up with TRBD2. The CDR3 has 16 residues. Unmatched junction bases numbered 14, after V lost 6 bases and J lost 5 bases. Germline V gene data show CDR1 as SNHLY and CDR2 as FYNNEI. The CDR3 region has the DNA TGTGCCAGCAGCAACAGGTTACTAGCGAGTGGAGATACGCAGTATTTT. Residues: CASSNRLLASGDTQYF.

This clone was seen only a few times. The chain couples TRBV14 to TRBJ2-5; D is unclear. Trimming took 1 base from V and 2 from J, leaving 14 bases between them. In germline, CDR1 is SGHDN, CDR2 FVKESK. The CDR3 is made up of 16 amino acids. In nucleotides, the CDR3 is TGTGCCAGCAGCCAAGTTTGGCGCGGTGGGCAAGAGACCCAGTACTTC. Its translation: CASSQVWRGGQETQYF.

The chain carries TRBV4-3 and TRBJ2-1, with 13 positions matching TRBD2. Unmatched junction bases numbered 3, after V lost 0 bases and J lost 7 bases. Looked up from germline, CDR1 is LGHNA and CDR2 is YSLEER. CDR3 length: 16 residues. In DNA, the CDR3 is TGCGCCAGCAGCCAAGATTTACTAGCGGGAGGGAATGAGCAGTTCTTC. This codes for CASSQDLLAGGNEQFF.

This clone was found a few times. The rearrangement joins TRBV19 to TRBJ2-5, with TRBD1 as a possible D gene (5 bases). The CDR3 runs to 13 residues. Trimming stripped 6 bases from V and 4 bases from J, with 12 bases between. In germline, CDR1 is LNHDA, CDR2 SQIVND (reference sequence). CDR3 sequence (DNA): TGTGCCAGTAGCCGCCAGGGTAGAGAGACCCAGTACTTC. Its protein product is CASSRQGRETQYF.

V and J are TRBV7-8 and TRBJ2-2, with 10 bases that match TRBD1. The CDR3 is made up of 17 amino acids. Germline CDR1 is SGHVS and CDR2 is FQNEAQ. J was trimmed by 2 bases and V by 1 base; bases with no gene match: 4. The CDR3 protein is CASSLVGTGANTGELFF. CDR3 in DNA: TGTGCCAGCAGCTTAGTTGGGACAGGGGCTAACACCGGGGAGCTGTTTTTT. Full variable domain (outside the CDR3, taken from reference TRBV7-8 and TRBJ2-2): GAGVSQSPRYKVAKRGQDVALRCDPISGHVSLFWYQQALGQGPEFLTYFQNEAQLDKSGLPSDRFFAERPEGSVSTLKIQRTQQEDSAVYLCASSLVGTGANTGELFFGEGSRLTVL.

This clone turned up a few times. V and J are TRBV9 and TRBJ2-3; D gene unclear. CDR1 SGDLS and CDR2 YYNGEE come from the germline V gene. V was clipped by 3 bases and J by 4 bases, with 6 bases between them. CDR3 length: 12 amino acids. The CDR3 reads CASSALADTQYF. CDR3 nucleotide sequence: TGTGCCAGCAGCGCTCTAGCAGATACGCAGTATTTT.

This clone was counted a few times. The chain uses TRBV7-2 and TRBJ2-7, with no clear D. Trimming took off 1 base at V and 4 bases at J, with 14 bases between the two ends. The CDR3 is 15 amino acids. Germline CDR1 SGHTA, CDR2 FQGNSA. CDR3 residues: CASSLGLGNRYEQYF. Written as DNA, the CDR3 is TGTGCCAGCAGCTTAGGGTTGGGGAACCGTTACGAGCAGTACTTC.